The 2 T cell receptor beta chains below were found in one sample sequenced in a study of technical replicates of blood from a handful of donors. Only in-frame clones appear in the TCRdb table, and some are missing; sequencing was by immunoSEQ multiplex PCR. The sample has just over 15,000 clones, roughly 84% seen once. The sample comprised PBMCs. These receptors all come from a human donor in good health.

The CDR3 spells CASWSGQGNYGYTF. In nucleotides, the CDR3 is TGTGCCAGCTGGTCTGGACAGGGCAATTACGGCTACACCTTC. The genes are TRBV6-1 and TRBJ1-2, with 8 bases fitting TRBD1. The ends lost 8 bases at V and 8 bases at J; junction bases unmatched: 13. The germline gives CDR1 MNHNS, CDR2 SASEGT. The CDR3 covers 14 residues.

The table lists this clone with a few counts. This chain links TRBV7-9 with TRBJ1-3; D not resolved. CDR3 length: 14 amino acids. V gave up 8 bases and J gave up 1 base, with 12 bases separating them. Germline V gene sequence: CDR1 SEHNR, CDR2 FQNEAQ (reference sequence). The CDR3 nucleotides are TGTGCCAGCCTACACCCGACATCTGGAAACACCATATATTTT. Protein sequence: CASLHPTSGNTIYF.